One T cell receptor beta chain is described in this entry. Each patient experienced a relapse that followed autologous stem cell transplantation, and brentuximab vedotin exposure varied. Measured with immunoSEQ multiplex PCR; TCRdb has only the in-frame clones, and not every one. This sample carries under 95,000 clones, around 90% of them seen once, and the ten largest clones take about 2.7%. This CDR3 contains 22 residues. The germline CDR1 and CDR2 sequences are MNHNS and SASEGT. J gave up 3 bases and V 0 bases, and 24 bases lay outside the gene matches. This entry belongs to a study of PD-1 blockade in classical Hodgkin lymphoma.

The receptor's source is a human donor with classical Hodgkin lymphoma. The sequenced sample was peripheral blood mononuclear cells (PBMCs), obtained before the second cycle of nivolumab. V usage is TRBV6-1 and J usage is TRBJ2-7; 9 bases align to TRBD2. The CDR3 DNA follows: TGTGCCAGCAGTGAAGCCCGGGGGCGGGAGGGCCTGGTATATCCCTTACACTACGAGCAGTACTTC. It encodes CASSEARGREGLVYPLHYEQYF.